This T cell receptor (beta chain) was sequenced for a study of OX40 agonist ivuxolimab in advanced cancers. For the wider study: Ivuxolimab was an agonistic, fully human IgG2 monoclonal antibody directed against OX40 (CD134), a costimulatory receptor. Intravenous ivuxolimab was administered to patients every 2 weeks at six dose levels: 0.01, 0.1, 0.3, 1.5, 3 and 10 mg/kg. Partial responses occurred in three dose-escalation patients: two with cutaneous melanoma and one with hepatocellular carcinoma. Prior anti-PD-1, anti-PD-L1 or anti-CTLA-4 therapy was permitted, and checkpoint inhibitors had been received by 40% to 50% of dose-escalation patients. The paper reports the monotherapy dose-escalation portion (N of about 50 patients) of the phase I ivuxolimab trial. The purpose of peripheral TCRbeta sequencing was to test whether ivuxolimab changed TCR sequence diversity and led to clonal T-cell expansion. Of the 50 to 55 dose-escalation patients, hepatocellular carcinoma was present in approximately 20, melanoma in roughly 15, renal cell carcinoma in 9 and head and neck cancer in 9. In the dose-escalation cohort, 82.7% of patients were male, and the mean age was approximately 60 years, with a range of about 23 to 90.

On this clone itself: Its antigen remains unidentified. No clone much larger than this one lies a single base away; base qualities are absent.

Overall study results and their limits: The antigen specificity of the peripheral T cells that underwent clonal expansion was not determined. Low levels of normalized T-cell clonal expansion were also shown by some nonresponding patients. On average, CD8+ T cells showed more expanded clones than CD4+ T cells after ivuxolimab. In the 0.1-3.0 mg/kg groups, partial responders had among the lowest normalized peripheral clonal expansion, particularly in CD8+ T cells. At doses of 0.1 to 3.0 mg/kg, clonal expansion of both CD4+ and CD8+ blood T cells was observed from baseline to week 6.

For sequencing of the TCRbeta CDR3 region, genomic DNA was extracted from the sorted cells. TCRbeta CDR3 regions were sequenced using the immunoSEQ Assay. Sourced from immuneACCESS, this table was stored by TCRdb with only in-frame sequences that have V and J called. A share of the clones is absent; for the studies checked, an unresolved V gene accounts for under half, and the remainder has no known explanation. For this sample the table gives more than 90,000 clones, of which more than 80% were detected only once. The ten top clones hold around 5.5% of the sample. The V end loses 0 bases and the J end loses 0 bases, and a stretch of 3 bases separates them. The CDR3 covers 13 residues, taking in both the cysteine and the phenylalanine. CDR3 DNA is the only sequence kept; it has 39 bases, read in frame from the first base. Looking up the germline V gene yields CDR1 SGDLS and CDR2 YYNGEE. Patients with a history of autoimmune disease or receiving systemic immunosuppression were excluded from the trial. Peripheral blood for TCR sequencing was collected from all dose cohorts at baseline, on cycle 4 day 1, and on cycle 7 day 1. Samples were obtained from an open-label, multicenter, first-in-human phase I dose-escalation trial of ivuxolimab. Adults with locally advanced or metastatic melanoma, renal cell carcinoma, hepatocellular carcinoma or head and neck squamous cell carcinoma were enrolled in the trial. Before TCR sequencing, CD4+ T cells and CD8+ T cells were sorted from peripheral blood as separate populations.

This TCR derives from an adult with an advanced solid tumor such as melanoma, head and neck, liver or kidney cancer. The sequences come from CD4+ or CD8+ T cells sorted from blood, collected in a trial of the OX40 agonist ivuxolimab. The V and J genes are TRBV9 and TRBJ1-1, with the D gene not clear enough to name. The nucleotide sequence is given as TGTGCCAGCAGCGTAGCTCTGAACACTGAAGCTTTCTTT. Its protein reads: CASSVALNTEAFF.